The sequence of this T cell receptor (beta chain) was determined in a study of blood T cell repertoires in COVID-19. Study overall: T cells, B-cell-depleted T cells, or PBMCs supplied cDNA or gDNA.

In terms of age and location, participants ranged from roughly 18 to 100 years and lived in fewer than 30 US areas. V lost 9 bases to trimming and J lost 1 base; unmatched junction nucleotides: 6. Germline-derived CDR1 and CDR2 are SNHLY and FYNNEI. CDR3 length: 13 amino acids. Some clones are missing from TCRdb's copy, which holds only in-frame ones; the method was immunoSEQ multiplex PCR. The profile shows approximately 270,000 clones, roughly 91% of them singletons. The chain recombines TRBV2 with TRBJ2-7, with 7 bases that match TRBD2. The origin of this receptor is a woman aged 55-70 years who had recovered from COVID-19. Material for sequencing was PBMCs or T cells enriched from blood (not recorded which). CDR3 DNA sequence: TGTGCCAGTATCCGGGACTATTCCTACGAGCAGTACTTC. This codes for CASIRDYSYEQYF.